A selection of T cell receptor beta chains follows, all from one sample in a study of blood T cell repertoires in COVID-19. Assay: immunoSEQ multiplex PCR; the TCRdb copy retains only in-frame clones and omits some. The sample consists of approximately 210,000 clones, around nine tenths of them appearing once. Source material: peripheral blood. All receptors derive from a human donor in a cohort sampled during active COVID-19. Each CDR3 is given with its conserved first and last residue. Each record gives: J gene, V gene, clone size, D gene, CDR3 DNA, CDR3 protein. A D gene is named only where the DNA matches it firmly. Only some rows state a clone size, as once, few, many or a class for expanded clones.

j_call: TRBJ2-7
v_call: TRBV7-9
clone_size: NA
d_call: TRBD2
cdr3_nt: TGTGCCAGCAGCTTAGCGCAGGGCGGGGGCTACGAGCAGTACTTC
cdr3_aa: CASSLAQGGGYEQYF

j_call: TRBJ1-1
v_call: TRBV5-1
clone_size: once
d_call: NA
cdr3_nt: TGCGCCAGCAGCGCCGTGCCGGACAGGAACACTGAAGCTTTCTTT
cdr3_aa: CASSAVPDRNTEAFF

j_call: TRBJ2-7
v_call: TRBV6-5
clone_size: few
d_call: NA
cdr3_nt: TGTGCCAGCAGAATCGGGACAAAGAATTACTACGAGCAGTACTTC
cdr3_aa: CASRIGTKNYYEQYF

j_call: TRBJ1-5
v_call: TRBV9
clone_size: NA
d_call: NA
cdr3_nt: TGTGCCAGCAGCCCAGGGGCCTCCAGCGGACAGCCCCAGCATTTT
cdr3_aa: CASSPGASSGQPQHF

j_call: TRBJ1-5
v_call: TRBV25-1
clone_size: NA
d_call: TRBD1
cdr3_nt: TGTGCCAGCAGGGAAACAGGGGACGGTCAGCCCCAGCATTTT
cdr3_aa: CASRETGDGQPQHF

j_call: TRBJ2-3
v_call: TRBV7-2
clone_size: NA
d_call: TRBD2
cdr3_nt: TGTGCCAGCAGCCGGACTAGCGGGGTCCGGGATACGCAGTATTTT
cdr3_aa: CASSRTSGVRDTQYF

j_call: TRBJ1-6
v_call: TRBV7-9
clone_size: few
d_call: NA
cdr3_nt: TGTGCCAGCAGCTATGTTGGAGGGGCGAGCGATTCACCCCTCCACTTT
cdr3_aa: CASSYVGGASDSPLHF

j_call: TRBJ1-6
v_call: TRBV5-1
clone_size: NA
d_call: TRBD1
cdr3_nt: TGCGCCAGCAGCACGGGACAGAGCTCCTATAATTCACCCCTCCACTTT
cdr3_aa: CASSTGQSSYNSPLHF

j_call: TRBJ1-2
v_call: TRBV6-5
clone_size: few
d_call: NA
cdr3_nt: TGTGCCAGCATCAGGACTGACCCCCTGGGAGGCTACACCTTC
cdr3_aa: CASIRTDPLGGYTF

j_call: TRBJ2-7
v_call: TRBV4-2
clone_size: NA
d_call: TRBD2
cdr3_nt: TGTGCCAGCAGCCCCGACAGGATCCGGACTAGCGGGACCTACGAGCAGTACTTC
cdr3_aa: CASSPDRIRTSGTYEQYF

j_call: TRBJ2-1
v_call: TRBV4-3
clone_size: few
d_call: TRBD2
cdr3_nt: TGCGCCAGCAGTTACGGACTAGCGGTTTACAATGAGCAGTTCTTC
cdr3_aa: CASSYGLAVYNEQFF

j_call: TRBJ1-2
v_call: TRBV4-3
clone_size: NA
d_call: NA
cdr3_nt: TGCGCCAGCAGCCAAGATTCCCAGACTAACTATGGCTACACCTTC
cdr3_aa: CASSQDSQTNYGYTF

j_call: TRBJ1-5
v_call: TRBV15
clone_size: NA
d_call: NA
cdr3_nt: TGTGCCACCAGCAGAGGACAGGGCAATCAGCCCCAGCATTTT
cdr3_aa: CATSRGQGNQPQHF

j_call: TRBJ2-3
v_call: TRBV9
clone_size: NA
d_call: TRBD2
cdr3_nt: TGTGCCAGCAGCCGGGGGGGAACAGATACGCAGTATTTT
cdr3_aa: CASSRGGTDTQYF

j_call: TRBJ1-2
v_call: TRBV27
clone_size: NA
d_call: NA
cdr3_nt: TGTGCCAGCAGTTCCGGTGTAGGGGCAAACTATGGCTACACCTTC
cdr3_aa: CASSSGVGANYGYTF

j_call: TRBJ1-1
v_call: TRBV11-1
clone_size: NA
d_call: NA
cdr3_nt: TGTGCCAGCAGCCGGTCAGGGTGGGCCACTGAAGCTTTCTTT
cdr3_aa: CASSRSGWATEAFF

j_call: TRBJ1-2
v_call: TRBV7-8
clone_size: NA
d_call: NA
cdr3_nt: TGTGCCAGCAGCCCTGACAGCAACTATGGCTACACCTTC
cdr3_aa: CASSPDSNYGYTF

j_call: TRBJ2-1
v_call: TRBV23-1
clone_size: once
d_call: NA
cdr3_nt: TGCGCCAGCAGTTCAGAATTAGGGCGCGGGAACAATGAGCAGTTCTTC
cdr3_aa: CASSSELGRGNNEQFF

j_call: TRBJ2-1
v_call: TRBV6-5
clone_size: NA
d_call: TRBD2
cdr3_nt: TGTGCCAGCGTTCCCTTGGGGGGGACGAATGAGCAGTTCTTC
cdr3_aa: CASVPLGGTNEQFF

j_call: TRBJ2-7
v_call: TRBV6-6
clone_size: NA
d_call: NA
cdr3_nt: TGTGCCAGCAGTTACTCTTACGGGCAGTACTTC
cdr3_aa: CASSYSYGQYF

j_call: TRBJ1-1
v_call: TRBV25-1
clone_size: once
d_call: NA
cdr3_nt: TGTGCCAGCAGTGATGTTCGGGGTTCTACTGAAGCTTTCTTT
cdr3_aa: CASSDVRGSTEAFF

j_call: TRBJ1-1
v_call: TRBV5-1
clone_size: NA
d_call: NA
cdr3_nt: TGCGCCAGCAGCCTGGGGACACCACTTGAGAAGGCTTTCTTT
cdr3_aa: CASSLGTPLEKAFF

j_call: TRBJ2-1
v_call: TRBV15
clone_size: NA
d_call: NA
cdr3_nt: TGTGCCACCAGCCCCGGATGGGACTTCTCCTACAATGAGCAGTTCTTC
cdr3_aa: CATSPGWDFSYNEQFF

j_call: TRBJ2-1
v_call: TRBV24-1
clone_size: once
d_call: NA
cdr3_nt: TGTGCCACCTCTTTGGGGCACGGATCGGATGAGCAGTTCTTC
cdr3_aa: CATSLGHGSDEQFF

j_call: TRBJ2-4
v_call: TRBV7-2
clone_size: NA
d_call: TRBD2
cdr3_nt: TGTGCCAGCAGCTTAGTTAGCGGGGGTGCCAAAAACATTCAGTACTTC
cdr3_aa: CASSLVSGGAKNIQYF

j_call: TRBJ2-7
v_call: TRBV11-3
clone_size: NA
d_call: NA
cdr3_nt: TGTGCCAGCAGCTTAGAGGGAGGAGAGCAGTACTTC
cdr3_aa: CASSLEGGEQYF

j_call: TRBJ2-4
v_call: TRBV18
clone_size: NA
d_call: TRBD2
cdr3_nt: TGTGCCAGCTCACCTCCTGGAGCTGCTCGGGGGGGAAACATTCAGTACTTC
cdr3_aa: CASSPPGAARGGNIQYF

j_call: TRBJ1-5
v_call: TRBV21-1
clone_size: NA
d_call: NA
cdr3_nt: TGTGCCAGCAGCCCACACAGGGGGCGGTTGGATCAGCCCCAGCATTTT
cdr3_aa: CASSPHRGRLDQPQHF

j_call: TRBJ2-3
v_call: TRBV9
clone_size: NA
d_call: NA
cdr3_nt: TGTGCCAGCAGCGTAGAACCTACCACGTTGGTAACAGATACGCAGTATTTT
cdr3_aa: CASSVEPTTLVTDTQYF

j_call: TRBJ1-2
v_call: TRBV7-9
clone_size: NA
d_call: NA
cdr3_nt: TGTGCCAGCAGCCCCCGATCTGGCCGCTCTAACTATGGCTACACCTTC
cdr3_aa: CASSPRSGRSNYGYTF

j_call: TRBJ1-4
v_call: TRBV2
clone_size: few
d_call: NA
cdr3_nt: TGTGCCAGCAGTGATAAGAGGGGGGAAAAACTGTTTTTT
cdr3_aa: CASSDKRGEKLFF

j_call: TRBJ1-4
v_call: TRBV7-2
clone_size: once
d_call: NA
cdr3_nt: TGTGCCAGCAGCACGACAGGTTCAACTAATGAAAAACTGTTTTTT
cdr3_aa: CASSTTGSTNEKLFF

j_call: TRBJ2-1
v_call: TRBV10-1
clone_size: NA
d_call: TRBD1
cdr3_nt: TGCGCCAGCAGCCGGACAGGGAAGAGGAATGAGCAGTTCTTC
cdr3_aa: CASSRTGKRNEQFF

j_call: TRBJ1-6
v_call: TRBV6-1
clone_size: NA
d_call: NA
cdr3_nt: TGTGCCAGCAGTGAAGTACTCCCCATGCCACCCCTCCACTTT
cdr3_aa: CASSEVLPMPPLHF

j_call: TRBJ2-7
v_call: TRBV9
clone_size: NA
d_call: TRBD2
cdr3_nt: TGTGCCAGCAGCGTCGGGACTAATAGGAACGAGCAGTACTTC
cdr3_aa: CASSVGTNRNEQYF

j_call: TRBJ2-5
v_call: TRBV29-1
clone_size: NA
d_call: NA
cdr3_nt: TGCAGCCCCCCTGGGGGCGCCCCCTTGGCGGAGACCCAGTACTTC
cdr3_aa: CSPPGGAPLAETQYF

j_call: TRBJ2-2
v_call: TRBV3-1/TRBV3-2
clone_size: NA
d_call: NA
cdr3_nt: TGTGCCAGCAGCCAAGAGGGCTTAGGAACCGGGGAGCTGTTTTTT
cdr3_aa: CASSQEGLGTGELFF

j_call: TRBJ2-5
v_call: TRBV28
clone_size: NA
d_call: TRBD1
cdr3_nt: TGTGCCAGCGGGACAGGACCTCAAGAGACCCAGTACTTC
cdr3_aa: CASGTGPQETQYF

j_call: TRBJ2-7
v_call: TRBV27
clone_size: NA
d_call: TRBD2
cdr3_nt: TGTGCCAGCAGTTTCATTAGGACTAGCGGGGCACACTACGAGCAGTACTTC
cdr3_aa: CASSFIRTSGAHYEQYF

j_call: TRBJ1-1
v_call: TRBV19
clone_size: NA
d_call: NA
cdr3_nt: TGTGCCACTAAGATCGCGAACACTGAAGCTTTCTTT
cdr3_aa: CATKIANTEAFF

j_call: TRBJ2-7
v_call: TRBV7-2
clone_size: NA
d_call: TRBD2
cdr3_nt: TGTGCCAGCAGCTTAGCGGCGGGAGGGTACTACGAGCAGTACTTC
cdr3_aa: CASSLAAGGYYEQYF

j_call: TRBJ2-7
v_call: TRBV15
clone_size: NA
d_call: TRBD2
cdr3_nt: TGTGCCACCAGCTCCGGGGGCGCGGGAGGCTACGAGCAGTACTTC
cdr3_aa: CATSSGGAGGYEQYF

j_call: TRBJ2-5
v_call: TRBV3-1/TRBV3-2
clone_size: once
d_call: NA
cdr3_nt: TGTGCCAGCAGCCAAGAAGGCAGGGGTAAGACCCAGTACTTC
cdr3_aa: CASSQEGRGKTQYF

j_call: TRBJ1-6
v_call: TRBV28
clone_size: few
d_call: NA
cdr3_nt: TGTGCCAGCAGCCTCCTAGGGAGCTCCTATAATTCACCCCTCCACTTT
cdr3_aa: CASSLLGSSYNSPLHF

j_call: TRBJ2-1
v_call: TRBV5-1
clone_size: NA
d_call: NA
cdr3_nt: TGCGCCAGCAGCAGAAGTGGGGGGAGCTCCTACAATGAGCAGTTCTTC
cdr3_aa: CASSRSGGSSYNEQFF

j_call: TRBJ1-5
v_call: TRBV19
clone_size: NA
d_call: NA
cdr3_nt: TGTGCCAGTAGTACCTATGAGGGTCAGCCCCAGCATTTT
cdr3_aa: CASSTYEGQPQHF

j_call: TRBJ2-3
v_call: TRBV28
clone_size: NA
d_call: TRBD2
cdr3_nt: TGTGCCAGCAGCATAACGGGACTATCTAGCACAGATACGCAGTATTTT
cdr3_aa: CASSITGLSSTDTQYF

j_call: TRBJ1-6
v_call: TRBV3-1/TRBV3-2
clone_size: NA
d_call: NA
cdr3_nt: TGTGCCAGCAGCGATCGGGGTATGTCTGATTCACCCCTCCACTTT
cdr3_aa: CASSDRGMSDSPLHF

j_call: TRBJ2-7
v_call: TRBV2
clone_size: NA
d_call: NA
cdr3_nt: TGTGCCAGGCCGGGTCGTCCCTCCCTGAGCTCCTACGAGCAGTACTTC
cdr3_aa: CARPGRPSLSSYEQYF

j_call: TRBJ2-1
v_call: TRBV16
clone_size: NA
d_call: TRBD2
cdr3_nt: TGTGCCAGCAGCCAATCAGAGCGGGAGTACAATGAGCAGTTCTTC
cdr3_aa: CASSQSEREYNEQFF

j_call: TRBJ1-2
v_call: TRBV6-5
clone_size: NA
d_call: NA
cdr3_nt: TGTGCCAGCAGTTACCGGAGGGGTGCCAGCGAGGGCTACACCTTC
cdr3_aa: CASSYRRGASEGYTF

j_call: TRBJ2-1
v_call: TRBV28
clone_size: NA
d_call: TRBD1
cdr3_nt: TGTGCCAGCAGAAAGACAGGGGGCAGTGAGCAGTTCTTC
cdr3_aa: CASRKTGGSEQFF

j_call: TRBJ2-7
v_call: TRBV25-1
clone_size: NA
d_call: NA
cdr3_nt: TGTGCCAGCAGTGTCAACCTAGATAGGGGCGAGCAGTACTTC
cdr3_aa: CASSVNLDRGEQYF

j_call: TRBJ2-3
v_call: TRBV7-2
clone_size: NA
d_call: NA
cdr3_nt: TGTGCCAGCAGCTTAGCGGAGGGTTCAGATACGCAGTATTTT
cdr3_aa: CASSLAEGSDTQYF

j_call: TRBJ2-3
v_call: TRBV29-1
clone_size: NA
d_call: NA
cdr3_nt: TGCAGCGTTCAGGTTGAAACGCAGTATTTT
cdr3_aa: CSVQVETQYF

j_call: TRBJ2-5
v_call: TRBV7-8
clone_size: NA
d_call: NA
cdr3_nt: TGTGCCAGCAGCCCCCGAAGGGACTACCAAGAGACCCAGTACTTC
cdr3_aa: CASSPRRDYQETQYF

j_call: TRBJ1-6
v_call: TRBV19
clone_size: NA
d_call: NA
cdr3_nt: TGTGCCAGTGGCTACCTTGACAGCTCCTATAATTCACCCCTCCACTTT
cdr3_aa: CASGYLDSSYNSPLHF

j_call: TRBJ2-7
v_call: TRBV11-2
clone_size: once
d_call: TRBD2
cdr3_nt: TGTGCCAGCAGCCCAGGTAGGGGACTATGGGAAAGTGAGCAGTACTTC
cdr3_aa: CASSPGRGLWESEQYF

j_call: TRBJ2-5
v_call: TRBV2
clone_size: NA
d_call: TRBD2
cdr3_nt: TGTGCCAGCAGTTCGAGTAGCGGGAGTGGGGAGACCCAGTACTTC
cdr3_aa: CASSSSSGSGETQYF

j_call: TRBJ2-7
v_call: TRBV7-2
clone_size: NA
d_call: NA
cdr3_nt: TGTGCCAGCAGCTTAGGGTATGGCGGTAGCGACTACGAGCAGTACTTC
cdr3_aa: CASSLGYGGSDYEQYF